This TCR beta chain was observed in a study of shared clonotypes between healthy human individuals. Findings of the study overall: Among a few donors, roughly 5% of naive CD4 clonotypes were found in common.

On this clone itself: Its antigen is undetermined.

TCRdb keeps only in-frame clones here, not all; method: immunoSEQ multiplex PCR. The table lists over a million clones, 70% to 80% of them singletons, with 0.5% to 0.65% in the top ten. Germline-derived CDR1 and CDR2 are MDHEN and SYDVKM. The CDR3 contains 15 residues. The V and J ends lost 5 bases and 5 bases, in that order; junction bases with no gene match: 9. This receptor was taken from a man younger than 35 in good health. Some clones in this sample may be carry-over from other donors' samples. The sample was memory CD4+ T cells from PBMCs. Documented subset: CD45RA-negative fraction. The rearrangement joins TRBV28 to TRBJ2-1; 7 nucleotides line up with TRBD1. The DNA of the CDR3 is TGTGCCAGCAGTACCCAGGGACAGCTAAACAATGAGCAGTTCTTC. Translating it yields CASSTQGQLNNEQFF.